This T cell receptor (beta chain) was captured in a study of blood T cell repertoires in COVID-19. Produced via immunoSEQ multiplex PCR; TCRdb's table is partial and in-frame only. The sample lists fewer than 400,000 clones, more than 75% occurring once. Across about two dozen US areas, participants ranged in age from about 18 to 90 years. Two negative PCRs, clearance, or symptom resolution characterized the recovered Cohort 3 donors. Germline V gives CDR1 KGHDR, CDR2 SFDVKD. CDR3 length: 13 residues. The V and J ends lost 9 bases and 1 base, in that order; junction bases with no gene match: 2. The chain has TRBV24-1 and TRBJ2-3; 8 nucleotides line up with TRBD2. This receptor was obtained from a woman aged 50 to 60 who had recovered from COVID-19. Sequenced input: PBMCs or T cells enriched from blood (not recorded which). CDR3 protein: CATRAGGTDTQYF. CDR3 DNA: TGTGCCACCCGAGCGGGGGGCACAGATACGCAGTATTTT.